This entry describes one T cell receptor (beta chain). This clonotype was seen ten or more times. Its antigen is still unknown. No base quality values were provided; no much bigger clone lies one nucleotide off. The data were obtained in a study of identical twins (TCRdb year 2016). About the study as a whole: To test whether fetal clonotypes persist, the study used deep sequencing on TCR alpha and beta repertoires from monozygotic twins, unrelated adults of various ages, and cord blood. Replicate twin experiments were performed at different times using different library preparation protocols to rule out contamination.

Every donor was a healthy Caucasian. The twin cohort comprised three pairs of female monozygotic twins, all aged roughly 18 to 30 years. Peripheral blood mononuclear cells were the source from which RNA for the TCR libraries was isolated. Broad study findings and their caveats: Because the same donors could not be followed over many years, conclusions were based on cross-sectional statistical analysis. Compared with coincidental sharing between unrelated individuals, out-of-frame TCR alpha sequences shared between twins had an excess of sequences with low generation probability. Fewer insertions were carried by abundant cord blood beta clonotypes, a similar but weaker trend appeared in young adult naive repertoires, and no such trend appeared in memory repertoires. Recombination models systematically underestimated out-of-frame TCR alpha sharing in monozygotic twins but agreed with sharing between unrelated individuals. Zero-insertion analyses could be partly confounded by invariant T cells such as MAIT and iNKT, though diverse VJ usage argued against such confounding for most clonotypes. A weaker excess of twin sharing was found in beta out-of-frame sequences because the signal-to-noise ratio was lowered by fewer shared sequences.

Preparation of the library involved 5' RACE. Sequenced on an Illumina HiSeq 2000. Template switching added a universal primer binding site, and the final cDNA carried a unique molecular identifier that allowed TCR cDNA molecules to be counted accurately. Specific primers in the conserved constant-segment region were used to synthesize first-strand cDNA for the TCR alpha and beta chains. To control for contamination, every cDNA library carried two barcodes: a SMART-Mk sample barcode plus Illumina barcodes. TruSeq adapter sequences along with Illumina sample barcodes were introduced in two successive PCR steps. TCR alpha and beta cDNA libraries were sequenced on the Illumina HiSeq platform with custom primers. As for the original processing: Unique molecular identifiers were extracted from raw reads with MiGEC, and CDR3 positions were determined with MiXCR. For each individual, recombination models were inferred using an EM algorithm with the repgenHMM and IGoR tools. Shared clonotype analysis was performed with the tcR package in R, normalizing sharing by the product of cloneset sizes. To study raw recombination without the effects of thymic and clonal selection, out-of-frame nonproductive sequences were analyzed. TCRdb reanalyzed the raw reads on its own, using fastp at Q25 for trimming and MiXCR for clone calling, and kept in-frame beta chains. Entries are consolidated by CDR3 protein sequence, retaining the most common genes and DNA. The V and J calls and clone size are TCRdb's, not the authors'. In all, the sample holds about 570,000 distinct CDR3 sequences, and 9.6% of those were seen once. The top ten clones comprise 2.5% to 3.5% of the sample.

CDR1 KGHDR and CDR2 SFDVKD are derived from the germline V gene. At the junction V is shortened by 1 base and J by 10 bases; bases outside the gene matches: 8. The CDR3 sequence holds 15 residues, the cysteine and phenylalanine included. Just CDR3 DNA is preserved here, 45 bases in frame from base 1. These same data were also listed under a study on yellow fever vaccine responses in identical twins. As the second study states: According to the authors, the vaccine-induced T cell response in identical twins seemed to be partly convergent and partly specific to each individual. Focusing on identical twins, the study followed the T cell clones that responded to the vaccine, and did so with precision.

This TCR came from a woman younger than 35 in good health. Here the chain combines TRBV24-1 and TRBJ2-1, and 8 junctional nucleotides match TRBD2. Sequences were obtained from PBMCs. The DNA sequence follows: TGTGCCACCAGTGATTTACGAACTAGCGGACGGGAGCAGTTCTTC. Translated, it reads CATSDLRTSGREQFF.